This T cell receptor (beta chain) was identified during a study of blood T cell repertoires in COVID-19. Authors' data handling: It was from reference gene primer amplification that nucleated cell counts were estimated. Profiled with immunoSEQ multiplex PCR; TCRdb holds only in-frame clones, not every one. That table is the source of V, J and clone size, and D and trimming were worked out from the DNA. The sample consists of approximately 50,000 clones, around four fifths of them appearing once. Seattle-derived patients entered the study during active infection and were followed longitudinally. Trimming took off 0 bases at V and 3 bases at J, with 8 bases between the two ends. This CDR3 has 15 amino acids. Germline CDR1 reads SEHNR; CDR2 reads FQNEAQ (reference sequence).

The chain uses TRBV7-9 and TRBJ2-2; D unclear. The TCR comes from a man aged 55 to 70 with COVID-19, enrolled during active disease. The specimen sequenced was peripheral blood. The CDR3 reads CASSLAPPDTGELFF. Written as DNA, the CDR3 is TGTGCCAGCAGCTTAGCTCCCCCGGACACCGGGGAGCTGTTTTTT.